Below are 4 T cell receptor beta chains sequenced from a single sample in a study of T cell responses to AZD1222 COVID-19 vaccine. TCRdb's table, derived via immunoSEQ multiplex PCR, lists solely in-frame clones and lacks some. Of more than 65,000 clones in the sample, around 80% were seen once. The sequences come from peripheral blood, collected on day 0 of AZD1222 vaccination. Receptor source: an adult in good health.

J is TRBJ1-2 and V is TRBV7-9, with D uncertain. Between the trimmed V and J ends, which lost 2 bases and 2 bases, there was a span of 3 bases. CDR1 SEHNR and CDR2 FQNEAQ come from the germline V gene (reference sequence). The CDR3 contains 12 residues. CDR3 protein: CASSLWNYGYTF. The DNA for the CDR3 is TGTGCCAGCAGCTTATGGAACTATGGCTACACCTTC.

The chain combines TRBV6-2 or TRBV6-3 with TRBJ2-7; the D gene is possibly TRBD1 (5 bases). The CDR3 has 14 amino acids. In germline, CDR1 is MNHEY, CDR2 SVGEGT. Trimming stripped 2 bases from V and 0 bases from J, with 8 bases between. Written as DNA, the CDR3 is TGTGCCAGCAGTTACCAGGGCGCCTCCTACGAGCAGTACTTC. This gives the protein CASSYQGASYEQYF.

This clone was seen a handful of times. The chain's CDR3 is CAWSTSPYEQYF. In DNA form, the CDR3 reads TGTGCCTGGAGTACCTCGCCCTACGAGCAGTACTTC. The chain couples TRBV30 to TRBJ2-7; no clear D. V lost 2 bases and J lost 2, with 7 bases in between. The CDR3 loop spans 12 amino acids. The germline V gene has CDR1 GTSNPN and CDR2 SVGIG (reference sequence).

This clone showed up just a few times. This rearrangement joins TRBV30 to TRBJ2-7; D possibly corresponds to TRBD2 (6 bases). This CDR3 is built from 16 residues. Deletions cut 3 bases from V and 1 base from J, with 19 bases between. Germline CDR1 is GTSNPN and CDR2 is SVGIG (reference sequence). As DNA, the CDR3 is TGTGCCTGGAGCTGGGACTGGACCGCGCCGTCCTACGAGCAGTACTTC. This sequence encodes CAWSWDWTAPSYEQYF.